This T cell receptor (beta chain) was obtained from a study of CXCR3-negative and CXCR3-positive naive CD8 T cells. Overall study context: The study obtained 130 million to 150 million TRB reads, about 1.5 +/- 0.3 million per library. Findings and caveats of the study: In CXCR3-positive naive cells, the TRB CDR3s were more hydrophobic than in CXCR3-negative naive cells.

As concerns this clonotype: Its antigen remains unknown.

TRB cDNA libraries were made by UMI-labeled 5' RACE. TCRdb reanalyzed the 5' RACE reads and collapses them to one entry per CDR3 protein, without DNA. This sample's table reports around 140,000 distinct CDR3 sequences. The CDR3 has 15 residues. Per the germline V gene, CDR1 is SGHKS and CDR2 is YYEKEE (reference sequence). Sequenced input: naive CXCR3+ CD8+ T cells from blood. The sample's subset: CD45RO-CCR7+CD27+CD95- naive CD8+ T cells expressing CXCR3 (TNR3+). The chain employs TRBV5-5 and TRBJ2-2; absent DNA, TCRdb's TRBD1 call cannot be checked. The sequence was collected from a human donor in good health. Some clones in this sample may be carry-over from other donors' samples. The CDR3 region is CASSLRGAATGELFF.